This TCR beta chain was found in a study of T cell responses to AZD1222 COVID-19 vaccine. TCRdb keeps only in-frame clones here, not all; method: immunoSEQ multiplex PCR. The sample shows 100,000 or so clones, 70% to 90% of them seen only once. This CDR3 has 17 residues. Losses at the gene ends were 5 bases for V and 3 bases for J; bases not matched to a gene: 10. Germline lookup yields CDR1 MNHNY and CDR2 SVGAGI (reference sequence). Sequences were derived from peripheral blood, sampled on day 0 of AZD1222 vaccination. The J gene is TRBJ2-2, the V gene TRBV6-6; 9 nucleotides agree with TRBD2. This TCR derives from an adult in good health. The CDR3 coding sequence is TGTGCCAGCAGTCCCCGTCTAGCGGGGTTGGACACCGGGGAGCTGTTTTTT. It is translated as CASSPRLAGLDTGELFF.